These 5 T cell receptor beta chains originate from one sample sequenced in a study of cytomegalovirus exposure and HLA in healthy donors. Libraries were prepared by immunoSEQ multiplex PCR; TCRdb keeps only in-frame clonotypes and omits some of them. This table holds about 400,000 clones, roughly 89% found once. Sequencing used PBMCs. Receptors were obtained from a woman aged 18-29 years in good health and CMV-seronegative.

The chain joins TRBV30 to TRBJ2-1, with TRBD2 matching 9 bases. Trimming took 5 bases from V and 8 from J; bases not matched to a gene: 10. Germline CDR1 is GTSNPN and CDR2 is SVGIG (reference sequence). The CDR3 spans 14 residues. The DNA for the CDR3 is TGTGCCTGGGCCGCCTCCTTAGCGGGAGATGAGCAGTTCTTC. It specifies CAWAASLAGDEQFF.

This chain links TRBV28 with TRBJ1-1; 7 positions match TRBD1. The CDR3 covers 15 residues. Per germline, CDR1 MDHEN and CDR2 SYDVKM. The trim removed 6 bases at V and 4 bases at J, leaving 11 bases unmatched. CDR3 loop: CASSPTDRVGTEAFF. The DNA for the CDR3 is TGTGCCAGCAGCCCAACTGACAGGGTCGGCACTGAAGCTTTCTTT.

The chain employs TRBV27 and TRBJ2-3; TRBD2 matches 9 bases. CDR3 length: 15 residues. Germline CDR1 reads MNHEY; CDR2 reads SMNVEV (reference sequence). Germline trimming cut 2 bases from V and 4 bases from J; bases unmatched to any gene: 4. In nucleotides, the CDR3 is TGTGCCAGCAGTTTAGGGGCGGGGGGGGCAGATACGCAGTATTTT. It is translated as CASSLGAGGADTQYF.

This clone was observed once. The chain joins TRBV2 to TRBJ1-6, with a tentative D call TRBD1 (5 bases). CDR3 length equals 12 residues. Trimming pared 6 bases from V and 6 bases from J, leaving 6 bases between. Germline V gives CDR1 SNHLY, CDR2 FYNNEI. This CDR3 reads CASRDSNSPLHF. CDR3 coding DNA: TGTGCCAGCAGAGACAGTAATTCACCCCTCCACTTT.

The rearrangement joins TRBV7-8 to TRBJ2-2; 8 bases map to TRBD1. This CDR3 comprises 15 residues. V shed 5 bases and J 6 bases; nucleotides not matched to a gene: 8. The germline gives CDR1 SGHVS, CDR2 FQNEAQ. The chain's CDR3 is CASSAGGERAGELFF. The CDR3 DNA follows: TGTGCCAGCAGCGCAGGGGGCGAGAGGGCCGGGGAGCTGTTTTTT.